This T cell receptor beta chain was retrieved from a study of blood T cell repertoires in COVID-19. Looking at the study overall: Some COVID-19 samples were acute and others convalescent; all came from the United States, Italy and Spain. From T cells, B-cell-depleted T cells, or PBMCs came the material, which was cDNA or gDNA.

TCRdb keeps only in-frame clones here, not all; method: immunoSEQ multiplex PCR. The table includes approximately 210,000 clones, about 83% detected once. This CDR3 is built from 15 residues. The V end lost 1 base, the J end lost 3 bases, and 12 bases lay between the germline ends. The V gene's germline CDR1 is LGHNA and CDR2 YSLEER. The sample was peripheral blood. This chain joins TRBV4-3 and TRBJ1-1; D remains unclear. The receptor's source is a man aged 45-65 years with active or convalescent COVID-19. The CDR3 region has the DNA TGCGCCAGCAGCCAAGCGGCCTGGGGAGACACTGAAGCTTTCTTT. The encoded protein is CASSQAAWGDTEAFF.